This TCR beta chain was sequenced in a study of blood T cell repertoires in COVID-19. Study summary: Some COVID-19 samples were acute and others convalescent; all came from the United States, Italy and Spain.

Profiled with immunoSEQ multiplex PCR; TCRdb holds only in-frame clones, not every one. The sample shows about 160,000 clones, roughly 80% of them seen only once. The CDR3 is made up of 16 amino acids. The germline V and J ends were trimmed by 5 bases and 6 bases, with 21 bases remaining between them. Per the germline V gene, CDR1 is LNHDA and CDR2 is SQIVND (reference sequence). Everyone who took part was roughly 18 to 89 years old, and they came from about 25 US areas. The receptor's source is a middle-aged woman with acute COVID-19. The chain uses TRBV19 and TRBJ2-3; the D gene is possibly TRBD1 (6 bases). The sample consisted of PBMCs or T cells enriched from blood (not recorded which). Here the CDR3 DNA reads TGTGCCAGTAGTCTGGGGGCCGCCGACCTTTCGGATACGCAGTATTTT. Translation: CASSLGAADLSDTQYF.